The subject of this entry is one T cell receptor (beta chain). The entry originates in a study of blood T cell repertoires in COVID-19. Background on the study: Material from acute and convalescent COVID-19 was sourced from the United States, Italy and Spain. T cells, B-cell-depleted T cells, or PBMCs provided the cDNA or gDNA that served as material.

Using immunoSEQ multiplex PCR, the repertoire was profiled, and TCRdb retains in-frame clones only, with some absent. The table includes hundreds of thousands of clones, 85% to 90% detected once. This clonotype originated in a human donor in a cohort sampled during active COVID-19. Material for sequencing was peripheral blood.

DNA of the CDR3: TGTGCCAGCAGCATAACTCAGGTGAACACTGAAGCTTTCTTT. This sequence encodes CASSITQVNTEAFF. V and J are TRBV28 and TRBJ1-1; D gene unclear. The germline gives CDR1 MDHEN, CDR2 SYDVKM. This CDR3 comprises 14 residues. V gave up 6 bases and J gave up 0 bases, with 11 bases separating them.